The following is a T cell receptor beta chain sequence with its context. The CDR3 runs to 17 residues. The V gene's germline CDR1 is SGHRS and CDR2 YFSETQ. With V trimmed by 2 bases and J by 0 bases, 7 bases remained unmatched. This sample was taken from a study of blood T cell repertoires in COVID-19. Across the whole study: COVID-19 samples from acute and convalescent phases originated in the United States, Italy and Spain. PBMCs, B-cell-depleted T cells, or T cells were the source of the cDNA or gDNA that made up the material.

The assay was immunoSEQ multiplex PCR, and TCRdb's table has in-frame clones only and misses some. The table records approximately 250,000 clones, approximately 82% of them present only once. The source is a man aged 55-75 years who had recovered from COVID-19. Material for sequencing was peripheral blood. The gene calls are TRBV5-1 and TRBJ2-3; 9 nucleotides align to TRBD2. CDR3 sequence: CASSLISGGTSTDTQYF. CDR3 coding DNA: TGCGCCAGCAGCTTAATTAGCGGGGGAACTAGCACAGATACGCAGTATTTT.